These 22 T cell receptor beta chains originate from one sample sequenced in a study of long-term antiretroviral therapy in people with HIV. A v3.0 immunoSEQ assay was performed at survey level. TCRdb's copy holds only in-frame clones and misses some; the assay was immunoSEQ multiplex PCR. This table has about 39,000 clones, roughly nine tenths appearing once. Here the sequenced sample was unsorted PBMCs, taken 1.2 years after starting antiretroviral therapy. All receptors come from a woman aged 45-59 years with HIV.

The gene calls are TRBV29-1 and TRBJ2-3, with D unclear. V was cut by 2 bases and J by 5 bases, with 5 bases left in between. Germline assignment: CDR1 SQVTM and CDR2 ANQGSEA. The CDR3 contains 11 residues. This CDR3 is CSVEFRDTQYF. CDR3 nucleotides: TGCAGCGTTGAATTCAGAGATACGCAGTATTTT.

V and J are TRBV13 and TRBJ2-1, with D possibly TRBD2 on 7 matching bases. CDR3 length equals 16 residues. Trimming cost V 5 bases and J 10 bases, with 24 bases left between them. Germline-derived CDR1 and CDR2 are PRHDT and FYEKMQ (reference sequence). CDR3 bases: TGTGCCAGCAGCCCGCTACTAGGGGGGGTAGTCAGAGAGCAGTTCTTC. This gives the protein CASSPLLGGVVREQFF.

This chain connects TRBV5-4 to TRBJ2-1, with 9 nucleotides matching TRBD1. Germline V lookup: CDR1 SGHNT, CDR2 YYREEE (reference sequence). The CDR3 length is 15 residues. V shed 3 bases and J 6 bases; nucleotides not matched to a gene: 7. In nucleotides, the CDR3 is TGTGCCAGCAGCTATACCGAGACAGGGGGCAATGAGCAGTTCTTC. Protein product: CASSYTETGGNEQFF.

The rearrangement uses TRBV10-2 and TRBJ1-1; D unresolved. This CDR3 has 11 residues. With 11 bases removed from V and 0 bases from J, the gap between germline ends came to 7 bases. Germline V gene sequence: CDR1 WSHSY, CDR2 SAAADI. The CDR3 DNA sequence: TGCGCCGCAACCATGAACACTGAAGCTTTCTTT. As protein: CAATMNTEAFF.

The genes are TRBV7-9 and TRBJ1-1; D not certain. CDR3 length equals 12 residues. Germline values: CDR1 SEHNR, CDR2 FQNEAQ (reference sequence). V shed 1 base and J shed 7 bases, with 7 bases lying between them. The CDR3 sequence is CASSLVLDEAFF. The CDR3 coding sequence is TGTGCCAGCAGCTTAGTATTAGATGAAGCTTTCTTT.

V gene TRBV7-3 combines with J gene TRBJ1-2; TRBD1 might be the D (6 bases). Germline CDR1 is SGHTA and CDR2 is FQGTGA. The CDR3 runs to 15 residues. Trimming cost V 2 bases and J 0 bases, with 10 bases left between them. The CDR3 sequence: CASSLSGGANYGYTF. The CDR3 nucleotides read TGTGCCAGCAGCTTATCTGGGGGCGCTAACTATGGCTACACCTTC.

DNA of the CDR3: TGTGCCAGCGGGGTGGGGCGGGGGTATTCACCCCTCCACTTT. It translates to CASGVGRGYSPLHF. The chain joins TRBV27 to TRBJ1-6, with D perhaps TRBD1 (5 bases). The CDR3 consists of 14 residues. The V end lost 8 bases, the J end lost 8 bases, and 16 bases lay between the germline ends. Germline values: CDR1 MNHEY, CDR2 SMNVEV (reference sequence).

This clone was picked up a small number of times. This chain links TRBV7-6 with TRBJ2-7; D unresolved. The CDR3 is 17 residues long. The germline V gene has CDR1 SGHVS and CDR2 FNYEAQ. Trimming removed 5 bases at V and 6 bases at J, with 26 bases between. In DNA form, the CDR3 reads TGTGCCAGCAGCCCCCTCGTTCGGGTCCGTTCAATCCCCGAGCAGTACTTC. This gives the protein CASSPLVRVRSIPEQYF.

The chain links TRBV7-3 to TRBJ2-2; D is ambiguous. The CDR3 covers 14 residues. The V gene lost 1 base and the J gene lost 1 base, with 4 bases spanning the gap. Per germline, CDR1 SGHTA and CDR2 FQGTGA. Written as DNA, the CDR3 is TGTGCCAGCAGCTTAAGGGGGAACACCGGGGAGCTGTTTTTT. Its protein product is CASSLRGNTGELFF.

This clone is a singleton in its sample. The chain recombines TRBV5-6 with TRBJ2-4; D possibly corresponds to TRBD2 (6 bases). Germline CDR1 reads SGHDT; CDR2 reads YYEEEE. Trimming took off 4 bases at V and 0 bases at J, with 8 bases between the two ends. This CDR3 contains 14 residues. The CDR3 reads CASSLGRAKNIQYF. DNA for the CDR3: TGTGCCAGCAGCCTCGGGAGAGCCAAAAACATTCAGTACTTC.

This chain uses TRBV27 with TRBJ2-2; tentatively, D is TRBD1 (6 bases). V lost 3 bases to trimming and J lost 6 bases, with 8 bases between them. CDR3 length: 13 amino acids. CDR1 is MNHEY and CDR2 is SMNVEV in the germline V gene (reference sequence). Here the CDR3 reads CASSLDRPGELFF. The CDR3 DNA sequence: TGTGCCAGCAGTTTGGACAGACCCGGGGAGCTGTTTTTT.

The rearrangement links TRBV18 to TRBJ1-1; no clear D gene. With 2 bases removed from V and 3 bases from J, the gap between germline ends came to 7 bases. This CDR3 is built from 13 residues. Germline V gene sequence: CDR1 KGHSH, CDR2 LQKENI. Written as DNA, the CDR3 is TGTGCCAGCTCACCAACAAGGGACACTGAAGCTTTCTTT. Protein: CASSPTRDTEAFF.

The rearrangement links TRBV5-6 to TRBJ1-6, with D perhaps TRBD1 (6 bases). V was trimmed by 6 bases and J by 8 bases, leaving 18 bases between them. The CDR3 length is 15 residues. Germline CDR1 is SGHDT and CDR2 is YYEEEE. As DNA, the CDR3 is TGTGCCAGCACCCGGGGGGCCTTATCGGATTCACCCCTCCACTTT. This encodes CASTRGALSDSPLHF.

This clone showed up just once. The rearrangement links TRBV18 to TRBJ2-3; 11 bases agree with TRBD2. This CDR3 is built from 14 residues. The J segment lost 6 bases and the V segment lost 3 bases, leaving 2 bases of the junction unmatched. Per the germline V gene, CDR1 is KGHSH and CDR2 is LQKENI. CDR3 bases: TGTGCCAGCTCACCTAGCGGGGGGGCGGATACGCAGTATTTT. Translated, it gives CASSPSGGADTQYF.

J is TRBJ2-7 and V is TRBV7-2; D perhaps matches TRBD2 (5 bases). V was pared by 3 bases and J by 6 bases, with 15 bases between. The CDR3 contains 14 residues. Germline CDR1 SGHTA, CDR2 FQGNSA. CDR3 in DNA: TGTGCCAGCAGCTTTCGGACTCCGGGATTCGAGCAGTACTTC. Protein sequence: CASSFRTPGFEQYF.

V usage is TRBV9 and J usage is TRBJ2-3; maybe TRBD2 (5 bases). CDR1 and CDR2 (germline): SGDLS, YYNGEE. V shed 4 bases and J shed 2 bases, with 11 bases lying between them. The CDR3 runs 14 residues. CDR3 DNA: TGTGCCAGCAGCTCGAGGGTGAACACAGATACGCAGTATTTT. Protein product: CASSSRVNTDTQYF.

This clone was seen only once. The V call is TRBV5-1, the J call TRBJ2-5; 7 nucleotides line up with TRBD1. CDR1 is SGHRS and CDR2 is YFSETQ in the germline V gene. Trimming cost V 4 bases and J 1 base; bases outside gene matches: 1. The CDR3 is 13 amino acids. The CDR3 here is CASSRQGQETQYF. CDR3 in DNA: TGCGCCAGCAGCCGACAGGGCCAAGAGACCCAGTACTTC.

V is TRBV7-9 and J is TRBJ1-2; D remains unclear. This CDR3 region has 14 residues. Trimming pared 4 bases from V and 0 bases from J, leaving 9 bases between. Per the germline V gene, CDR1 is SEHNR and CDR2 is FQNEAQ (reference sequence). The CDR3 loop reads CASSSTATNYGYTF. The CDR3 nucleotides are TGTGCCAGCAGCTCAACAGCGACTAACTATGGCTACACCTTC.

This sequence joins TRBV4-1 and TRBJ2-5; 8 bases map to TRBD2. The junction had 14 bases not matched to a gene; V was cut back by 1 base and J by 4 bases. Germline lookup yields CDR1 MGHRA and CDR2 YSYEKL. This CDR3 spans 18 amino acids. The CDR3 region is CASSQGTLAGGNAETQYF. The CDR3 nucleotides are TGCGCCAGCAGCCAAGGGACCCTGGCGGGGGGAAACGCAGAGACCCAGTACTTC.

The chain joins TRBV5-4 to TRBJ1-5, with 11 positions matching TRBD1. V trimming: 2 bases; J trimming: 4 bases; junction bases outside the gene matches: 2. The germline V gene encodes CDR1 SGHNT and CDR2 YYREEE (reference sequence). The CDR3 is 15 amino acids. CDR3 DNA: TGTGCCAGCAGCTTTGGGACAGGGGGAAATCAGCCCCAGCATTTT. As protein: CASSFGTGGNQPQHF. Full variable domain (remainder filled in from reference TRBV5-4 and TRBJ1-5): ETGVTQSPTHLIKTRGQQVTLRCSSQSGHNTVSWYQQALGQGPQFIFQYYREEENGRGNFPPRFSGLQFPNYSSELNVNALELDDSALYLCASSFGTGGNQPQHFGDGTRLSIL.

The V call is TRBV6-1, the J call TRBJ2-1; D possibly uses TRBD1 or TRBD2 (6 bases each). The germline gives CDR1 MNHNS, CDR2 SASEGT. The CDR3 runs to 16 residues. The germline V and J ends were trimmed by 2 bases and 2 bases, with 13 bases remaining between them. The CDR3 reads CASSELRGPAYNEQFF. The CDR3 nucleotides read TGTGCCAGCAGTGAACTCCGGGGGCCTGCCTACAATGAGCAGTTCTTC.

This rearrangement joins TRBV7-6 to TRBJ1-4; D may be TRBD1 (6 bases). Germline loops: CDR1 SGHVS, CDR2 FNYEAQ. V was cut by 1 base and J by 7 bases, with 16 bases left in between. CDR3 length equals 16 residues. CDR3 DNA sequence: TGTGCCAGCAGCTTAGAACGGGGGCTAAGGGGTGAAAAACTGTTTTTT. Its protein is CASSLERGLRGEKLFF.